One sample yielded the 32 T cell receptor beta chains listed below, sequenced in a study of regulatory T cells in long-lasting Graves disease. Investigators prepared the TCR beta libraries by applying iRepertoire HTBI primers and Arm-PCR of CDR3 regions. TCRdb reprocessed the multiplex PCR reads with MiXCR, giving one entry per CDR3 protein. The table includes fewer than 550,000 distinct CDR3 sequences, 20% to 25% detected once. Time point specified: persistent/refractory GD, antithyroid drugs over 5 years with positive TRAb. Preparation of the TCR library used RNA extracted from PBMCs. Source: peripheral blood mononuclear cells (PBMCs), taken when the disease was refractory, from a patient treated with antithyroid drugs. The receptor set was obtained from a female donor with Graves disease.

This clonotype was seen at least ten times. The genes are TRBV12-3 or TRBV12-4 and TRBJ1-2; TRBD1 aligns across 8 bases. The CDR3 extends over 15 amino acids. V lost 3 bases to trimming and J lost 2 bases; unmatched junction nucleotides: 5. CDR3 coding DNA: TGTGCCAGCAGTTTCCGGGACAGGCCCAACTATGGCTACACCTTC. Translated, it gives CASSFRDRPNYGYTF.

This clonotype was found many times. J is TRBJ1-5 and V is TRBV6-1; no definite D call. CDR1 MNHNS and CDR2 SASEGT come from the germline V gene. The V gene lost 2 bases and the J gene lost 4 bases, with 9 bases spanning the gap. The CDR3 is 14 residues long. For the CDR3, the DNA is TGTGCCAGCAGTGAATACCGGGCTAATCAGCCCCAGCATTTT. As protein: CASSEYRANQPQHF.

Concerning this clonotype itself: Compared with germline, one end of the junction differs, possibly owing to a read error. The chain carries TRBV4-1 and TRBJ2-6, with D perhaps assigned TRBD1 or TRBD2 (5 bases each). There are 14 residues in the CDR3. CDR1 and CDR2 from the germline V gene are MGHRA and YSYEKL. DNA for the CDR3: TGCGCCAGCAGCCAGGAAACCGGGGCCAACGTCCCGACTTTC. Translation gives CASSQETGANVPTF.

The table lists this clonotype with many counts. The V and J genes are TRBV6-2 or TRBV6-3 and TRBJ2-7, with 13 bases aligning to TRBD2. Trimming cost V 6 bases and J 2 bases; bases outside gene matches: 7. The CDR3 runs to 16 residues. CDR1 is MNHEY and CDR2 is SVGEGT in the germline V gene. CDR3 region: CASSEGLAGVTYEQYF. The CDR3 DNA reads TGTGCCAGCAGCGAAGGACTAGCGGGAGTCACCTACGAGCAGTACTTC.

This clonotype was counted many times. This sequence joins TRBV29-1 and TRBJ2-5; 7 bases fit TRBD1. The CDR3 is made up of 13 amino acids. J gave up 7 bases and V 3 bases, and 8 bases lay outside the gene matches. In germline, CDR1 is SQVTM, CDR2 ANQGSEA. CDR3 nucleotides: TGCAGCGTTGAGGGCAGGGGGACGGCGACCCAGTACTTC. It encodes CSVEGRGTATQYF.

Concerning this clonotype: A read error likely explains this, since a far larger clone differs by one base. V is TRBV6-9 and J is TRBJ2-7, with D possibly being TRBD1 (5 bases). The germline gives CDR1 MNHGY, CDR2 SVAAGI. The CDR3 contains 14 residues. The CDR3 protein is CASSYSGHYYEQCF. CDR3 DNA: TGTGCCAGCAGTTACTCCGGACATTACTACGAGCAGTGCTTC.

The table lists this clonotype with many counts. The chain carries TRBV28 and TRBJ2-4; TRBD1 agrees at 10 bases. Germline assignment: CDR1 MDHEN and CDR2 SYDVKM. The V segment lost 6 bases and the J segment 2 bases; nucleotides outside the gene matches: 7. The CDR3 length is 16 residues. The CDR3 reads CASRGMGQGTKNIQYF. The DNA of the CDR3 is TGTGCCAGCAGAGGCATGGGACAGGGGACCAAAAACATTCAGTACTTC.

V is TRBV6-2 or TRBV6-3 and J is TRBJ1-6, with a tentative D call TRBD1 (6 bases). The length of the CDR3 is 17 residues. The V end was cut by 2 bases, the J end by 10 bases, with 21 bases between. The germline CDR1 and CDR2 sequences are MNHEY and SVGEGT. The CDR3 sequence: CASSYGDIVGVGSPLHF. CDR3 nucleotides: TGTGCCAGCAGTTACGGGGACATCGTTGGTGTTGGGTCACCCCTCCACTTT.

This clonotype appeared a single time. This sequence may be a read error, since a much larger clone differs from it by one base. The chain has TRBV6-1 and TRBJ1-2; 7 nucleotides align to TRBD1. The CDR3 loop spans 18 amino acids. From germline, CDR1 is MNHNS and CDR2 SASEGT. CDR3: CASSEDLWGQPSNYGHTF. The CDR3, as DNA: TGTGCCAGCAGTGAAGATCTTTGGGGACAGCCCTCTAACTATGGCCACACCTTC.

This clonotype was observed a handful of times. The chain uses TRBV30 and TRBJ1-6; D remains unclear. Trimming removed 4 bases at V and 0 bases at J, with 10 bases between. Germline V gives CDR1 GTSNPN, CDR2 SVGIG (reference sequence). The CDR3 length is 15 residues. CDR3 loop: CAWKFWSSYNSPLHF. The CDR3 DNA is TGTGCCTGGAAGTTCTGGAGCTCCTATAATTCACCCCTCCACTTT.

Only a few counts were recorded for this clonotype. The gene calls are TRBV29-1 and TRBJ2-7; no firm D call. The CDR3 is made up of 15 amino acids. Trimming cost V 4 bases and J 2 bases, with 18 bases left between them. Germline CDR1 is SQVTM and CDR2 is ANQGSEA. CDR3 nucleotide sequence: TGCAGCGTTGGAGACCCGGACCGAATTCCCTACGAGCAGTACTTC. This encodes CSVGDPDRIPYEQYF.

This clonotype was detected ten times or more. V is TRBV12-3 or TRBV12-4 and J is TRBJ1-3, with D possibly TRBD1 on 5 matching bases. The CDR3 has 14 amino acids. The V end was cut by 5 bases, the J end by 4 bases, with 12 bases between. The DNA for the CDR3 is TGTGCCAGCAGTCGGGACCGCTCCGGAAACACCATATATTTT. Amino acids: CASSRDRSGNTIYF.

There are many counts of this clonotype. The chain uses TRBV11-2 and TRBJ2-5; the match to TRBD2 covers 13 bases. CDR1 is SGHAT, CDR2 FQNNGV, per germline. The junction had 11 bases not matched to a gene; V was cut back by 5 bases and J by 2 bases. This CDR3 is built from 18 residues. The CDR3 DNA reads as TGTGCCAGCAGCGGCCGGACTAGCGGGAGTGGGCCTCAAGAGACCCAGTACTTC. Its translation: CASSGRTSGSGPQETQYF.

This clonotype has just a few counts. The V call is TRBV6-2 or TRBV6-3, the J call TRBJ1-4; D gene uncertain. This CDR3 region has 13 residues. The V end lost 10 bases, the J end lost 5 bases, and 14 bases lay between the germline ends. The germline gives CDR1 MNHEY, CDR2 SVGEGT. The CDR3 DNA sequence: TGTGCCACCAACCCTCGGGGAAATGAAAAACTGTTTTTT. Protein product: CATNPRGNEKLFF.

Ten or more counts support this clonotype. The chain has TRBV28 and TRBJ1-4; 10 bases fit TRBD1. From germline, CDR1 is MDHEN and CDR2 SYDVKM. The CDR3 loop spans 15 amino acids. Trimming cost V 3 bases and J 5 bases; bases outside gene matches: 3. This chain's CDR3 is CASSFGGQGNEKLFF. CDR3 in DNA: TGTGCCAGCAGTTTTGGGGGACAGGGGAATGAAAAACTGTTTTTT.

This clonotype showed up many times. The V gene is TRBV2, the J gene TRBJ2-7; 9 bases are shared with TRBD2. The CDR3 spans 15 residues. Germline assignment: CDR1 SNHLY and CDR2 FYNNEI. J was trimmed by 2 bases and V by 5 bases; bases with no gene match: 7. CDR3 nucleotide sequence: TGTGCCAGCAGTAAAGAGCGGGGGGAAACCTACGAGCAGTACTTC. Its protein is CASSKERGETYEQYF. The entire variable domain, with the rest obtained from reference TRBV2 and TRBJ2-7, is as follows: EPEVTQTPSHQVTQMGQEVILRCVPISNHLYFYWYRQILGQKVEFLVSFYNNEISEKSEIFDDQFSVERPDGSNFTLKIRSTKLEDSAMYFCASSKERGETYEQYFGPGTRLTVT.

The chain combines TRBV27 with TRBJ2-2; D might be TRBD1 (6 bases). Trimming stripped 6 bases from V and 2 bases from J, with 16 bases between. CDR1 and CDR2 from the germline V gene are MNHEY and SMNVEV (reference sequence). The CDR3 totals 16 residues. The CDR3 spells CASRDRPRFNTGELFF. The CDR3 DNA reads as TGTGCCAGCAGGGACAGACCAAGGTTTAACACCGGGGAGCTGTTTTTT.

This clonotype was seen many times. The CDR3 is CSVMTGEDEKLFF. Written as DNA, the CDR3 is TGCAGCGTAATGACAGGGGAGGATGAAAAACTGTTTTTT. The chain uses TRBV29-1 and TRBJ1-4; 8 nucleotides agree with TRBD1. Germline CDR1 is SQVTM and CDR2 is ANQGSEA. V shed 6 bases and J 6 bases; nucleotides not matched to a gene: 6. This CDR3 region has 13 residues.

Only a few counts were recorded for this clonotype. The CDR3 region is CAITMGRGNTEAFF. CDR3 nucleotide sequence: TGTGCCATCACCATGGGTAGGGGCAACACTGAAGCTTTCTTT. The gene calls are TRBV10-3 and TRBJ1-1, with D possibly being TRBD1 (5 bases). Trimming shortened V by 7 bases and J by 2 bases, and 14 bases separated the two germline ends. There are 14 residues in the CDR3. The germline CDR1 and CDR2 sequences are ENHRY and SYGVKD.

This clonotype was seen at least ten times. This chain joins TRBV2 and TRBJ2-2; no definite D call. Looked up from germline, CDR1 is SNHLY and CDR2 is FYNNEI. V was pared by 9 bases and J by 0 bases, with 14 bases between. CDR3 length: 15 residues. DNA of the CDR3: TGTGCCAGTACCGAGTTGGTTACGAACACCGGGGAGCTGTTTTTT. Its translation: CASTELVTNTGELFF.

This clonotype was observed many times. The genes are TRBV20-1 and TRBJ2-5, with TRBD1 matching over 7 bases. The ends lost 0 bases at V and 5 bases at J; junction bases unmatched: 6. Per germline, CDR1 DFQATT and CDR2 SNEGSKA (reference sequence). The CDR3 spans 14 residues. In nucleotides, the CDR3 is TGCAGTGCTAGAGAAATGGGACAGAGGGAGACCCAGTACTTC. Translating it yields CSAREMGQRETQYF.

This clonotype was detected many times. The chain employs TRBV7-2 and TRBJ2-7; D is unresolved. Looked up from germline, CDR1 is SGHTA and CDR2 is FQGNSA. Trimming left V 1 base short and J 0 bases short, with 10 bases between. The CDR3 has 15 amino acids. This chain's CDR3 is CASSLGQISSYEQYF. The CDR3 DNA reads as TGTGCCAGCAGCTTAGGGCAGATAAGCTCCTACGAGCAGTACTTC.

This clonotype came up a few times. The chain couples TRBV7-2 to TRBJ2-7; 7 nucleotides line up with TRBD2. V lost 7 bases and J lost 1; bases outside the gene matches: 7. The CDR3 is 14 residues long. CDR1 and CDR2 (germline): SGHTA, FQGNSA. Here the CDR3 reads CASTLPGGSYEQYF. DNA for the CDR3: TGTGCCAGCACCCTTCCGGGGGGATCCTACGAGCAGTACTTC.

The V and J genes are TRBV5-1 and TRBJ2-6, with a weak D call TRBD2 (6 bases). V was pared by 0 bases and J by 0 bases, with 13 bases between. CDR3 length equals 18 residues. Germline loops: CDR1 SGHRS, CDR2 YFSETQ. The CDR3 is CASSLASVIFSGANVLTF. CDR3 coding DNA: TGCGCCAGCAGCTTGGCTAGCGTTATTTTCTCTGGGGCCAACGTCCTGACTTTC.

This clonotype was detected a few times. The chain uses TRBV7-8 and TRBJ1-1; no clear D gene. CDR1 is SGHVS, CDR2 FQNEAQ, per germline. There are 14 residues in the CDR3. V was pared by 5 bases and J by 1 base, with 11 bases between. CDR3 in amino acids: CASSPLDGNTEAFF. In DNA, the CDR3 is TGTGCCAGCAGCCCCTTGGACGGGAACACTGAAGCTTTCTTT.

This clonotype was found many times. The chain is built from TRBV12-3 or TRBV12-4 and TRBJ1-2, with D unclear. The CDR3 contains 14 residues. Trimming removed 3 bases at V and 7 bases at J, with 15 bases between. CDR3 sequence: CASSFRTAPFGYTF. CDR3 bases: TGTGCCAGCAGTTTTAGGACGGCACCGTTTGGCTACACCTTC.

In the case of this clonotype: Since the CDR3 does not end with the conserved phenylalanine or tryptophan, this likely comes from a read error. The rearrangement links TRBV29-1 to TRBJ1-1; D gene unclear. This CDR3 spans 12 amino acids. The germline V gene has CDR1 SQVTM and CDR2 ANQGSEA. The CDR3 spells CSVEGALAEAFL. The CDR3 DNA reads TGCAGCGTCGAAGGAGCCCTGGCTGAAGCTTTCCTT.

At least ten counts were recorded for this clonotype. The gene calls are TRBV12-3 or TRBV12-4 and TRBJ1-4; 9 nucleotides match TRBD1. The trim removed 6 bases at V and 3 bases at J, leaving 14 bases unmatched. The CDR3 is 18 residues long. The CDR3 nucleotides are TGTGCCAGCAGCCCCCTGGACAGGGGCCCTACGGCTAATGAAAAACTGTTTTTT. It encodes CASSPLDRGPTANEKLFF.

The chain uses TRBV7-9 and TRBJ1-5, with no clear D. The CDR3 runs to 14 residues. CDR1 is SEHNR and CDR2 is FQNEAQ in the germline V gene (reference sequence). Trimming cost V 5 bases and J 6 bases, with 14 bases left between them. CDR3 sequence reads: CASSHTTSGQPQHF. The CDR3 DNA reads as TGTGCCAGCAGCCACACAACCTCGGGTCAGCCCCAGCATTTT.

In this sample, this clonotype turned up many times. This sequence joins TRBV6-2 or TRBV6-3 and TRBJ1-5; D gene uncertain. This CDR3 is 13 amino acids long. The germline V gene encodes CDR1 MNHEY and CDR2 SVGEGT. Trimming took 6 bases from V and 2 from J, leaving 8 bases between them. The CDR3 region is CASREGGNQPQHF. The CDR3 nucleotides are TGTGCCAGCAGAGAAGGAGGCAATCAGCCCCAGCATTTT.

This clonotype was counted between two and nine times. The chain recombines TRBV28 with TRBJ1-3, with a weak D call TRBD1 (5 bases). Looked up from germline, CDR1 is MDHEN and CDR2 is SYDVKM. The CDR3 length is 16 residues. The germline V and J ends were trimmed by 6 bases and 0 bases, with 15 bases remaining between them. The CDR3 loop reads CASSFPGASSGNTIYF. In DNA form, the CDR3 reads TGTGCCAGCAGCTTCCCCGGGGCTAGCTCTGGAAACACCATATATTTT. Full variable domain (missing parts from reference TRBV28 and TRBJ1-3): DVKVTQSSRYLVKRTGEKVFLECVQDMDHENMFWYRQDPGLGLRLIYFSYDVKMKEKGDIPEGYSVSREKKERFSLILESASTNQTSMYLCASSFPGASSGNTIYFGEGSWLTVV.

Concerning this clonotype itself: A read error is possible here, since a much larger clone lies one base away. This rearrangement joins TRBV28 to TRBJ2-7, with a weak D call TRBD1 (5 bases). Germline V lookup: CDR1 MDHEN, CDR2 SYDVKM. CDR3 length: 15 amino acids. The CDR3 here is CASSFLPGQPYEQHF. For the CDR3, the DNA is TGTGCCAGCAGTTTTTTACCAGGGCAGCCCTACGAGCAGCACTTC. Full variable domain (outside the CDR3, taken from reference TRBV28 and TRBJ2-7): DVKVTQSSRYLVKRTGEKVFLECVQDMDHENMFWYRQDPGLGLRLIYFSYDVKMKEKGDIPEGYSVSREKKERFSLILESASTNQTSMYLCASSFLPGQPYEQHFGPGTRLTVT.